The 24 T cell receptor beta chains reported below all come from one sample, sequenced in a study of CD8 T cells in ankylosing spondylitis listed by TCRdb under 2017. Library construction relied on 5' RACE. Sequencing took place on an Illumina HiSeq 2500. TCRdb itself trimmed the public reads at Q25 with fastp, ran MiXCR and retained productive beta chains. Entries that share a CDR3 protein sequence are merged under the most common genes and DNA. Here the sample has around 300,000 distinct CDR3 sequences; more than 20% occur a single time. The ten largest account for 3.5% of the sample. What was sequenced was blood, either unsorted or a sorted T cell fraction (not recorded which). Every receptor here comes from a female donor with ankylosing spondylitis or in good health (not recorded which).

To note about this clonotype: A junction boundary mismatches the germline segment, possibly from a read error. The V call is TRBV6-5, the J call TRBJ2-1, with D possibly being TRBD2 (6 bases). Germline V gives CDR1 MNHEY, CDR2 SVGAGI. This CDR3 has 13 residues. This CDR3 is CAGSYSGRGEQFF. The CDR3 region has the DNA TGTGCCGGCAGTTACTCCGGGCGGGGCGAGCAGTTCTTC.

V gene TRBV11-2 combines with J gene TRBJ2-5; 10 bases align to TRBD2. CDR1 SGHAT and CDR2 FQNNGV come from the germline V gene. The CDR3 consists of 15 residues. With V trimmed by 0 bases and J by 7 bases, 5 bases remained unmatched. CDR3 bases: TGTGCCAGCAGCTTAGACACTAGCGGGGACGTGACCCAGTACTTC. It translates to CASSLDTSGDVTQYF. Full variable domain (outside the CDR3, taken from reference TRBV11-2 and TRBJ2-5): EAGVAQSPRYKIIEKRQSVAFWCNPISGHATLYWYQQILGQGPKLLIQFQNNGVVDDSQLPKDRFSAERLKGVDSTLKIQPAKLEDSAVYLCASSLDTSGDVTQYFGPGTRLLVL.

V usage is TRBV28 and J usage is TRBJ2-7, with unresolved D. The CDR3 spans 14 residues. The ends were cut back, 6 bases at V and 6 bases at J, with 18 bases in the middle. The germline gives CDR1 MDHEN, CDR2 SYDVKM. The CDR3, as DNA: TGTGCCAGCAGCCTACCAGCCGCGCTCTTCGAGCAGTACTTC. Amino acid sequence: CASSLPAALFEQYF.

CDR3 in DNA: TGCAGAGTTACGACAGGGGGCGTCGGCGGCTACACCTTC. This codes for CRVTTGGVGGYTF. The gene calls are TRBV29-1 and TRBJ1-2; 10 bases are shared with TRBD1. Germline CDR1 and CDR2: SQVTM and ANQGSEA. The length of the CDR3 is 13 residues.

The CDR3 sequence: CATSRGAEETQYF. CDR3 nucleotide sequence: TGTGCCACCAGCAGAGGGGCCGAAGAGACCCAGTACTTC. The rearrangement uses TRBV15 and TRBJ2-5; D uncertain. Trimming removed 1 base at V and 3 bases at J, with 6 bases between. This CDR3 comprises 13 residues. CDR1 is LNHNV, CDR2 YYDKDF, per germline (reference sequence).

This clonotype showed up many times. V usage is TRBV12-3 or TRBV12-4 and J usage is TRBJ2-1; 8 bases are a match to TRBD2. This CDR3 comprises 13 residues. The trim removed 5 bases at V and 9 bases at J, leaving 6 bases unmatched. This CDR3 is CASSRAGVIEQFF. The CDR3 nucleotides read TGTGCCAGCAGTAGAGCGGGAGTGATTGAGCAGTTCTTC.

This chain links TRBV15 with TRBJ2-6; perhaps D is TRBD1 or TRBD2 (5 bases each). Germline V CDR1 and CDR2: LNHNV, YYDKDF (reference sequence). V was pared by 3 bases and J by 4 bases, with 10 bases between. This CDR3 is 15 amino acids long. The CDR3 DNA follows: TGTGCCACCAGCAGGGGGACGCCAGGGGCCAACGTCCTGACTTTC. Translating it yields CATSRGTPGANVLTF.

This clonotype was observed a handful of times. J is TRBJ2-7 and V is TRBV18, with D unresolved. This CDR3 region has 15 residues. The germline V and J ends were trimmed by 0 bases and 0 bases, with 9 bases remaining between them. Germline V gene lookup returns CDR1 KGHSH and CDR2 LQKENI. The CDR3 region is CASSPPGRRSYEQYF. Written as DNA, the CDR3 is TGTGCCAGCTCACCACCAGGACGACGCTCCTACGAGCAGTACTTC.

The rearrangement links TRBV7-2 to TRBJ2-3, with TRBD2 as a possible D gene (5 bases). Germline V CDR1 and CDR2: SGHTA, FQGNSA. This CDR3 has 13 amino acids. V lost 5 bases and J 2 bases, leaving 8 bases between the germline ends. CDR3 loop: CASSPDFTDTQYF. CDR3 DNA sequence: TGTGCCAGCAGCCCGGACTTCACAGATACGCAGTATTTT. Using reference TRBV7-2 and TRBJ2-3 for the parts outside the CDR3, the full variable domain is GAGVSQSPSNKVTEKGKDVELRCDPISGHTALYWYRQSLGQGLEFLIYFQGNSAPDKSGLPSDRFSAERTGGSVSTLTIQRTQQEDSAVYLCASSPDFTDTQYFGPGTRLTVL.

In its sample, this clonotype was seen a few times. The chain recombines TRBV12-3 or TRBV12-4 with TRBJ1-1; the D gene is possibly TRBD1 (5 bases). The CDR3 sequence is 11 residues long. V dropped 8 bases and J dropped 5 bases, with 9 bases sitting between them. The chain's CDR3 is CASGGRTEAFF. The CDR3, as DNA: TGTGCCAGCGGGGGAAGAACTGAAGCTTTCTTT.

This clonotype came up a few times. The rearrangement links TRBV20-1 to TRBJ2-7, with a weak D call TRBD2 (5 bases). Trimming stripped 7 bases from V and 5 bases from J, with 21 bases between. The CDR3 extends over 14 amino acids. Germline V gene data show CDR1 as DFQATT and CDR2 as SNEGSKA (reference sequence). DNA for the CDR3: TGCAGTGTGGTTCGGGGTCGGAGTTTTGACGAGCAGTACTTC. It encodes CSVVRGRSFDEQYF.

There are many counts of this clonotype. The chain recombines TRBV6-2 or TRBV6-3 with TRBJ2-7; D is perhaps TRBD1 (5 bases). CDR3 size: 14 residues. The germline V and J ends were trimmed by 4 bases and 0 bases, with 10 bases remaining between them. Germline CDR1 and CDR2: MNHEY and SVGEGT. The DNA for the CDR3 is TGTGCCAGCAGTTGGGCAGGGAACTCCTACGAGCAGTACTTC. Its protein product is CASSWAGNSYEQYF.

This clonotype was detected once. V gene TRBV30 combines with J gene TRBJ2-3, with D tentatively TRBD2 (5 bases). V lost 2 bases, J lost 3 bases, and 18 bases lay in between. This CDR3 comprises 16 residues. Germline CDR1 and CDR2: GTSNPN and SVGIG (reference sequence). The CDR3 coding sequence is TGTGCCTGGAGTTTTTCAGTGGACTTCACTACAGATACGCAGTATTTT. This translates into CAWSFSVDFTTDTQYF.

This clonotype has just a few counts. The gene calls are TRBV14 and TRBJ2-7, with D perhaps given as TRBD1 or TRBD2 (5 bases each). This CDR3 comprises 13 residues. The germline V and J ends were trimmed by 4 bases and 7 bases, with 14 bases remaining between them. Germline CDR1 reads SGHDN; CDR2 reads FVKESK. The DNA for the CDR3 is TGTGCCAGCAGCCTCGGGGCAGTTCGTGAGCAGTACTTC. It specifies CASSLGAVREQYF.

This clonotype was observed a few times. The CDR3 nucleotides are TGTGCCAGCAGCTTAGTAGCAACCAGGACCATATATTTT. This codes for CASSLVATRTIYF. V gene TRBV11-2 combines with J gene TRBJ1-3; D is unclear. Trimming stripped 1 base from V and 10 bases from J, with 11 bases between. The CDR3 contains 13 residues. The germline CDR1 and CDR2 sequences are SGHAT and FQNNGV.

This clonotype was counted at least ten times. The CDR3 region is CSVEVTVDEQYF. The CDR3 DNA reads as TGCAGCGTTGAAGTGACAGTTGACGAGCAGTACTTC. The gene calls are TRBV29-1 and TRBJ2-7; tentative D call: TRBD1 (5 bases). The germline gives CDR1 SQVTM, CDR2 ANQGSEA. This CDR3 is built from 12 residues. The V end lost 1 base, the J end lost 5 bases, and 9 bases lay between the germline ends.

In its sample, this clonotype was seen many times. The J gene is TRBJ1-1, the V gene TRBV20-1; 7 bases are shared with TRBD1. The CDR3 length is 15 residues. V gave up 4 bases and J gave up 0 bases; unmatched junction bases: 8. Germline assignment: CDR1 DFQATT and CDR2 SNEGSKA (reference sequence). This CDR3 is CSAISGQMMNTEAFF. The CDR3 DNA sequence: TGCAGTGCTATCTCGGGACAGATGATGAACACTGAAGCTTTCTTT.

V gene TRBV4-2 combines with J gene TRBJ1-2; TRBD1 is a possible D gene (6 bases). The CDR3 runs 14 residues. Germline V gene data show CDR1 as LGHNA and CDR2 as YNFKEQ. The V and J ends lost 4 bases and 3 bases respectively, with 12 bases between them. In DNA, the CDR3 is TGTGCCAGCAGCCCAGACAGGTCAGACTATGGCTACACCTTC. Its translation is CASSPDRSDYGYTF.

This clonotype was found a few times. The DNA of the CDR3 is TGTGCCAGCAGCCCCCTTGAGGAGACAGTCTATGGCTACACCTTC. Translating it yields CASSPLEETVYGYTF. The chain recombines TRBV5-6 with TRBJ1-2; a weak D match, TRBD1 (5 bases). This CDR3 region has 15 residues. CDR1 is SGHDT and CDR2 is YYEEEE in the germline V gene. V was cut by 4 bases and J by 4 bases, with 17 bases left in between.

The genes are TRBV10-1 and TRBJ2-1; D possibly corresponds to TRBD2 (6 bases). V was clipped by 0 bases and J by 5 bases, with 11 bases between them. The CDR3 has 15 residues. Germline loops: CDR1 WNHNN, CDR2 SYGVQD (reference sequence). CDR3 sequence: CASSESVVADNEQFF. The CDR3 DNA reads as TGCGCCAGCAGTGAGTCGGTAGTAGCGGACAATGAGCAGTTCTTC.

The rearrangement links TRBV20-1 to TRBJ2-1, with D possibly TRBD1 on 5 matching bases. Per germline, CDR1 DFQATT and CDR2 SNEGSKA (reference sequence). Trimming took 4 bases from V and 2 from J, leaving 12 bases between them. This CDR3 is built from 14 residues. CDR3 nucleotides: TGCAGTGCTACCAGGGAAGGTGCCTACAATGAGCAGTTCTTC. Translated: CSATREGAYNEQFF.

The CDR3 coding sequence is TGTGCCAGCAGCCAAGAACCGGTGAGTGGGAATGAGCAGTTCTTC. Translated, it gives CASSQEPVSGNEQFF. The rearrangement joins TRBV4-2 to TRBJ2-1; no clear D gene. The germline V gene has CDR1 LGHNA and CDR2 YNFKEQ. V gave up 0 bases and J gave up 7 bases, with 13 bases separating them. The CDR3 sequence is 15 residues long.

The V call is TRBV7-2, the J call TRBJ2-7; D may be TRBD2 (7 bases). Germline assignment: CDR1 SGHTA and CDR2 FQGNSA. CDR3 size: 16 residues. The ends were cut back, 2 bases at V and 0 bases at J, with 14 bases in the middle. Here the CDR3 DNA reads TGTGCCAGCAGCTTAAGGGGGGGGTTCTCCTCCTACGAGCAGTACTTC. Its protein product is CASSLRGGFSSYEQYF.

This chain connects TRBV4-3 to TRBJ2-7; 8 positions agree with TRBD1. This CDR3 comprises 16 residues. Unmatched junction bases numbered 11, after V lost 4 bases and J lost 3 bases. In germline, CDR1 is LGHNA, CDR2 YSLEER. The CDR3 bases are TGCGCCAGCAGCCGCTTGGGACAGGCTCCCCTCTACGAGCAGTACTTC. Encoded protein: CASSRLGQAPLYEQYF.